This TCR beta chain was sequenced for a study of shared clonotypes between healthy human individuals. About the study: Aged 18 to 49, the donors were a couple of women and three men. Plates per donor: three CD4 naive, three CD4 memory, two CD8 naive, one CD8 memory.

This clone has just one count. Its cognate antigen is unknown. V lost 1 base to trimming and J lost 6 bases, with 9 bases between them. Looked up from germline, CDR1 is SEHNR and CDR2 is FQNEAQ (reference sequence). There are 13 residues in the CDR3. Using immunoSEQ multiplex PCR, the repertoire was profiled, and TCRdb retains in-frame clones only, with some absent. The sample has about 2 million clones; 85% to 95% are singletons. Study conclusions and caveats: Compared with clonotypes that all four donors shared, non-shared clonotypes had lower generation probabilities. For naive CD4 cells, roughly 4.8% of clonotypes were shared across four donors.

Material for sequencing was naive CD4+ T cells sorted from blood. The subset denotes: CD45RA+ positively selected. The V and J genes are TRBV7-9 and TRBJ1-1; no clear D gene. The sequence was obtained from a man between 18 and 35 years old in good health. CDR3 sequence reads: CASSLDPFSEAFF. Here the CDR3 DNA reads TGTGCCAGCAGCTTAGACCCCTTTTCTGAAGCTTTCTTT.